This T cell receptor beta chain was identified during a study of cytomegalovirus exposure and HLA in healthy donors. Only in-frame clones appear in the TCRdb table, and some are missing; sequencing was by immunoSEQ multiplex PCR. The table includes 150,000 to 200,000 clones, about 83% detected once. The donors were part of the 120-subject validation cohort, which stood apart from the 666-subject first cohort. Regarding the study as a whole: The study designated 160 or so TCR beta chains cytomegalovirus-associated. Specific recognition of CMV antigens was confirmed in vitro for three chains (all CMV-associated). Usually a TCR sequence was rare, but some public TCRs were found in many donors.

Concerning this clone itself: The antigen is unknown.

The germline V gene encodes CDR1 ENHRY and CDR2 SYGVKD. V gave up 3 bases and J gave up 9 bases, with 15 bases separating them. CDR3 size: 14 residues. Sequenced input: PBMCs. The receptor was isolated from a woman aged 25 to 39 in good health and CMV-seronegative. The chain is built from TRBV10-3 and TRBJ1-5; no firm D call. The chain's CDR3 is CAISDPTLAAPQHF. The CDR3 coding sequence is TGTGCCATCAGTGACCCAACCTTAGCGGCGCCCCAGCATTTT.